These T cell receptor beta chains were read from a single sample in a study of Graves' ophthalmopathy and Graves' hyperthyroidism. Each CDR3 protein gets one entry after TCRdb re-called the multiplex PCR reads with MiXCR. The sample consists of just over 400,000 distinct CDR3 sequences, over 20% of them appearing once. The sample consisted of peripheral blood. The source of these receptors is a woman aged 18-29 years with stable Graves' hyperthyroidism. The conserved cysteine and the conserved F or W are not part of the CDR3 here.

v_call cdr3_aa
TRBV30 AWSVSYEAF
TRBV28 ASSPVVTGELF
TRBV12-3/TRBV12-4 ASSAGQENEKLF
TRBV6-1 ASSKGQDEQY
TRBV4-3 ASSPSRGQPNTEAF
TRBV25-1 ASSEYPQETQY
TRBV12-3/TRBV12-4 ASSLTSASYEQY
TRBV6-1 ASSERRQRYGYT
TRBV7-8 ASSLDRETQY
TRBV29-1 SVDRGMGTEAF
TRBV27 ASSSTAPNYGYT
TRBV3-1 ASSQDFGPLH
TRBV20-1 SAQGQGHTEAF
TRBV18 ASSPAVGSNYEQY
TRBV20-1 SASGTGKGYT
TRBV12-3/TRBV12-4 ASTASGGDTQY
TRBV24-1 ATSDYPYGYGYT
TRBV7-2 ASSLAGDREETQY
TRBV6-1 ASSGLSSGTSYEQY
TRBV5-1 ASSLGQSTPYEQY
TRBV20-1 SARARSFDEQY
TRBV10-2 ASSDRGSGTEAF
TRBV20-1 SASPPGRGGEQY
TRBV28 ASSSRAGYDDQPQH
TRBV11-1 ASSLHRFYEQY
TRBV6-1 ASMISSNQPQH
TRBV11-2 ASSYLGRNQETQY
TRBV14 ASSQGGDEAF
TRBV6-1 ASSRGANTGELF
TRBV29-1 SASLAVSGELF
TRBV19 ASRRRTTGELF
TRBV6-5 ASSPSPYPYEQY
TRBV6-1 ASTRGQPDSGNTIY
TRBV12-3/TRBV12-4 ASSKTSSVEAF
TRBV20-1 SASGGWVEQY
TRBV4-1 ASSQDGGQGDAYEQY
TRBV6-1 ASNRQGASEAF
TRBV12-3/TRBV12-4 ASSVTGADGGPQH
TRBV19 ASSPGQGVEQY
TRBV7-8 ASSLSLATSYEQY
TRBV27 ASSLGPKNIKY